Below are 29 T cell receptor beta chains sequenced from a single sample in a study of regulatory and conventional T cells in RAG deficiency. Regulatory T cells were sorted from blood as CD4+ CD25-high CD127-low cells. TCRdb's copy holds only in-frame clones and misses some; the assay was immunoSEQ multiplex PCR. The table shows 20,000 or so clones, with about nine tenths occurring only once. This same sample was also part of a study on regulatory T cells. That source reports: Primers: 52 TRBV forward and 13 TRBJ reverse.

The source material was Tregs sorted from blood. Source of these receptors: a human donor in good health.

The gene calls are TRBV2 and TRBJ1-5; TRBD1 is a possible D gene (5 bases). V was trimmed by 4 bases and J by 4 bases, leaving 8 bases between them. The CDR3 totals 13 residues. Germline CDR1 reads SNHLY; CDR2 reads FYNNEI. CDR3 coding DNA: TGTGCCAGCAGTGGTACAGGTAATCAGCCCCAGCATTTT. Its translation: CASSGTGNQPQHF. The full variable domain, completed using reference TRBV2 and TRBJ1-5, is EPEVTQTPSHQVTQMGQEVILRCVPISNHLYFYWYRQILGQKVEFLVSFYNNEISEKSEIFDDQFSVERPDGSNFTLKIRSTKLEDSAMYFCASSGTGNQPQHFGDGTRLSIL.

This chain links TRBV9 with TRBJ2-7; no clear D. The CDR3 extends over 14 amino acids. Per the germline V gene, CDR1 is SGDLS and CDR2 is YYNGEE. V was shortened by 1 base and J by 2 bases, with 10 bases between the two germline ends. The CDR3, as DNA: TGTGCCAGCAGCGTACGGGCCGGGCCCTACGAGCAGTACTTC. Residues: CASSVRAGPYEQYF.

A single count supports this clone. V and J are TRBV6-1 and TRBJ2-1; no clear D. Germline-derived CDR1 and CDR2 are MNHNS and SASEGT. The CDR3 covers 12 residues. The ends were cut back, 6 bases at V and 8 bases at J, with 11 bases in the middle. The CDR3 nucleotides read TGTGCCAGCAGAACTCTAGGCCATGAGCAGTTCTTC. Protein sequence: CASRTLGHEQFF.

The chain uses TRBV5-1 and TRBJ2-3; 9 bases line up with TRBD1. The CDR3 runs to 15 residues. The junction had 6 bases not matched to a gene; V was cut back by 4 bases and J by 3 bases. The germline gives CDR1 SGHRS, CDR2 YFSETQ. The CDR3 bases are TGCGCCAGCAGCATCGGGACAGGGAGGACAGATACGCAGTATTTT. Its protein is CASSIGTGRTDTQYF.

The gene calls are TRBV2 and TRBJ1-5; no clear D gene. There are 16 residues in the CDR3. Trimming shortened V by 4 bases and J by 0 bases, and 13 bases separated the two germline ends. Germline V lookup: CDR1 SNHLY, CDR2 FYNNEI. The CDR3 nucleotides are TGTGCCAGCAGTGGTCCGAAGGAAAGTAGCAATCAGCCCCAGCATTTT. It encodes CASSGPKESSNQPQHF.

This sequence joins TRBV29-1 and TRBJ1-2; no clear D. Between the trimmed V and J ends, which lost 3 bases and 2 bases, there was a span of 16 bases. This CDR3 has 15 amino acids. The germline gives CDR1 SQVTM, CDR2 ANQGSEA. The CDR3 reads CSVDDRLGWNYGYTF. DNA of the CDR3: TGCAGCGTTGATGATCGATTGGGTTGGAACTATGGCTACACCTTC.

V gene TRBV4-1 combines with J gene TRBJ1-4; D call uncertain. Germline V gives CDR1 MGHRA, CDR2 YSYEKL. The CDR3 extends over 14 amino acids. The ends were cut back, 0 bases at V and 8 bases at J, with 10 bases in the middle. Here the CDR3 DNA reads TGCGCCAGCAGCCAAGACTCAAGGGTAGAAAAACTGTTTTTT. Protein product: CASSQDSRVEKLFF.

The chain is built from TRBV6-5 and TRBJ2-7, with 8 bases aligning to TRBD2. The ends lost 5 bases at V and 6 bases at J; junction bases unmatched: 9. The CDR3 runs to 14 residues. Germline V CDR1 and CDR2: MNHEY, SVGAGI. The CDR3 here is CASSPGLGIVEQYF. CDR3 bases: TGTGCCAGCAGTCCGGGACTAGGGATTGTCGAGCAGTACTTC.

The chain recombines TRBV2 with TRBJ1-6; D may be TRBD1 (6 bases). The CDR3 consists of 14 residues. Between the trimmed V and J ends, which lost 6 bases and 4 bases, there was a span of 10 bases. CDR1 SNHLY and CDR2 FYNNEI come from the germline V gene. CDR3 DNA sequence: TGTGCCAGCAGGAAACAGGGTTATAATTCACCCCTCCACTTT. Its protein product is CASRKQGYNSPLHF. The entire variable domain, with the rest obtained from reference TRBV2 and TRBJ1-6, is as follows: EPEVTQTPSHQVTQMGQEVILRCVPISNHLYFYWYRQILGQKVEFLVSFYNNEISEKSEIFDDQFSVERPDGSNFTLKIRSTKLEDSAMYFCASRKQGYNSPLHFGNGTRLTVT.

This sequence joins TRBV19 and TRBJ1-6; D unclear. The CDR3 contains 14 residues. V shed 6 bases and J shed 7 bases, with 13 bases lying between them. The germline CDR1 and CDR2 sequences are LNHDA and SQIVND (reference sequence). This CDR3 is CASSNKVRNSPLHF. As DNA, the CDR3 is TGTGCCAGTAGCAATAAAGTCAGGAATTCACCCCTCCACTTT.

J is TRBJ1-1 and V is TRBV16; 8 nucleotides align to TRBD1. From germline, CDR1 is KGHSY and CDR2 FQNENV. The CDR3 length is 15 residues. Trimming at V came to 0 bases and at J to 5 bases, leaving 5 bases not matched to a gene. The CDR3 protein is CASSQSRQGATEAFF. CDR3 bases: TGTGCCAGCAGCCAATCGCGGCAGGGGGCGACTGAAGCTTTCTTT.

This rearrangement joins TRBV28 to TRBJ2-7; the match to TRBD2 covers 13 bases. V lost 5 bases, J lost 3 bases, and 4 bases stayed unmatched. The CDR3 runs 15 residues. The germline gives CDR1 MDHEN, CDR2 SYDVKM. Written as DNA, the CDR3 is TGTGCCAGCAGTCACGGACTAGCGGGAGTCTACGAGCAGTACTTC. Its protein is CASSHGLAGVYEQYF.

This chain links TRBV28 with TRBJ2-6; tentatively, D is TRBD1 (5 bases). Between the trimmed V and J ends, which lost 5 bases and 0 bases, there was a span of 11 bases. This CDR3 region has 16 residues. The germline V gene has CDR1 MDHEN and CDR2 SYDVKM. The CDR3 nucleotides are TGTGCCAGCAGTGAGTCTGACAGCTCTGGGGCCAACGTCCTGACTTTC. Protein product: CASSESDSSGANVLTF.

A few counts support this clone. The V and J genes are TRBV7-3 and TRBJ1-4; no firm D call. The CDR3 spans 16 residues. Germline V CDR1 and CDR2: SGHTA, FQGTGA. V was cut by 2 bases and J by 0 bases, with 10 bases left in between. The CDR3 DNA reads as TGTGCCAGCAGCTTATTGGATCCTGCAACTAATGAAAAACTGTTTTTT. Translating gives CASSLLDPATNEKLFF. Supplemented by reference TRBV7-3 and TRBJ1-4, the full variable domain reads GAGVSQTPSNKVTEKGKYVELRCDPISGHTALYWYRQSLGQGPEFLIYFQGTGAADDSGLPNDRFFAVRPEGSVSTLKIQRTERGDSAVYLCASSLLDPATNEKLFFGSGTQLSVL.

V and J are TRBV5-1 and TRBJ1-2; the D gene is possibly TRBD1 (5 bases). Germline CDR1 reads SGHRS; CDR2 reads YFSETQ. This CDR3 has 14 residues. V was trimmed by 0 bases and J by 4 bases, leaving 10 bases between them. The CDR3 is CASSLGDSSYGYTF. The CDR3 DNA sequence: TGCGCCAGCAGCTTGGGAGACAGCAGCTATGGCTACACCTTC.

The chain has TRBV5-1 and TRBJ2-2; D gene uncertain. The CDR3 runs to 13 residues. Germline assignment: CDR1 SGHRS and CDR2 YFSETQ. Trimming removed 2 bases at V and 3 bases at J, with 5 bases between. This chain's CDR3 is CASSLTDTGELFF. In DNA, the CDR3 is TGCGCCAGCAGCTTAACAGACACCGGGGAGCTGTTTTTT.

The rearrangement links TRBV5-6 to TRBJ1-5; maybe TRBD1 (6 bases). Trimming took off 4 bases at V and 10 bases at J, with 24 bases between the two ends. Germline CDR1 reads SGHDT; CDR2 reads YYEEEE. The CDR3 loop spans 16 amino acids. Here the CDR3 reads CASSLGGIRRGGPQHF. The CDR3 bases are TGTGCCAGCAGCCTGGGAGGTATACGGCGAGGGGGTCCCCAGCATTTT.

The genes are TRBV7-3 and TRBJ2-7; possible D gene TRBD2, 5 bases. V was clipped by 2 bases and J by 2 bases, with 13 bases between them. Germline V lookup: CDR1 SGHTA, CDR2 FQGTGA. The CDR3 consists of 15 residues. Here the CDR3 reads CASSLAGVLAYEQYF. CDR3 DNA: TGTGCCAGCAGCTTAGCAGGAGTACTAGCCTACGAGCAGTACTTC.

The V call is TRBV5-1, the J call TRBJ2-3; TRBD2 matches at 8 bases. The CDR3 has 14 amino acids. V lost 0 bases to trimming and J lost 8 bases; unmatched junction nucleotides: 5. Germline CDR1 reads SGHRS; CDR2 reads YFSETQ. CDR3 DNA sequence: TGCGCCAGCAGCTTGGTTGGCAGCGGGGGTACGCAGTATTTT. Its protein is CASSLVGSGGTQYF.

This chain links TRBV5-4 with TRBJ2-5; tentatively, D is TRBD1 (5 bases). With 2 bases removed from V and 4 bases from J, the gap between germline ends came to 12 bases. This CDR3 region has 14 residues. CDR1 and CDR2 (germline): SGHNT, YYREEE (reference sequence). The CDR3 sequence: CASSFGRAPETQYF. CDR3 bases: TGTGCCAGCAGCTTTGGCAGGGCTCCAGAGACCCAGTACTTC. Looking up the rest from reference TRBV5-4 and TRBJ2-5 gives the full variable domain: ETGVTQSPTHLIKTRGQQVTLRCSSQSGHNTVSWYQQALGQGPQFIFQYYREEENGRGNFPPRFSGLQFPNYSSELNVNALELDDSALYLCASSFGRAPETQYFGPGTRLLVL.

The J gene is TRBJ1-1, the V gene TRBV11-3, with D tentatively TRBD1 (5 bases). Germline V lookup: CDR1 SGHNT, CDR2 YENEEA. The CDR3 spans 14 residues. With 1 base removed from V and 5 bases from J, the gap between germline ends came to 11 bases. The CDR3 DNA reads TGTGCCAGCAGCTTAGGTGGACGGGGGACTGAAGCTTTCTTT. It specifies CASSLGGRGTEAFF.

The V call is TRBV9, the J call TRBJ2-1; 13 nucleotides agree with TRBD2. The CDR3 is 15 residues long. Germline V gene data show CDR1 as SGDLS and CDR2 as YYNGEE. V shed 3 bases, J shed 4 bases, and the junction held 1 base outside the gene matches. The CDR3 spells CASSETSGRYNEQFF. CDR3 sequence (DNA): TGTGCCAGCAGCGAGACTAGCGGGAGGTACAATGAGCAGTTCTTC. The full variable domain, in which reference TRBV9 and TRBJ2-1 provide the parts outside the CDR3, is DSGVTQTPKHLITATGQRVTLRCSPRSGDLSVYWYQQSLDQGLQFLIQYYNGEERAKGNILERFSAQQFPDLHSELNLSSLELGDSALYFCASSETSGRYNEQFFGPGTRLTVL.

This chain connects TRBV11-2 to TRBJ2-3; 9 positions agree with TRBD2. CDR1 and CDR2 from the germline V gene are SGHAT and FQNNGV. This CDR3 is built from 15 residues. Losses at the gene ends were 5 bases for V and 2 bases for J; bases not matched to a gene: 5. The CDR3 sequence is CASSLSGSTTDTQYF. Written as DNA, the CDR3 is TGTGCCAGCAGCCTTAGCGGGAGTACCACAGATACGCAGTATTTT. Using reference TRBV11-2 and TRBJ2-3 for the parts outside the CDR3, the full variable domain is EAGVAQSPRYKIIEKRQSVAFWCNPISGHATLYWYQQILGQGPKLLIQFQNNGVVDDSQLPKDRFSAERLKGVDSTLKIQPAKLEDSAVYLCASSLSGSTTDTQYFGPGTRLTVL.

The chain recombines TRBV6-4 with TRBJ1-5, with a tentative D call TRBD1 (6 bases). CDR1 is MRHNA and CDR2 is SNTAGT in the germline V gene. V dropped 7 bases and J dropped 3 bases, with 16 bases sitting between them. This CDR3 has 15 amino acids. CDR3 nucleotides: TGTGCCAGCAACGCCCGGACAGCAAACAATCAGCCCCAGCATTTT. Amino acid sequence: CASNARTANNQPQHF.

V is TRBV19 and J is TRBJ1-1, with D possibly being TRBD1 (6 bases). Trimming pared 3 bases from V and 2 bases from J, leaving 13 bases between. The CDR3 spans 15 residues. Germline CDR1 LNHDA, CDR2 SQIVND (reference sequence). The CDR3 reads CASSMGARPNTEAFF. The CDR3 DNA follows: TGTGCCAGTAGTATGGGGGCCAGACCAAACACTGAAGCTTTCTTT.

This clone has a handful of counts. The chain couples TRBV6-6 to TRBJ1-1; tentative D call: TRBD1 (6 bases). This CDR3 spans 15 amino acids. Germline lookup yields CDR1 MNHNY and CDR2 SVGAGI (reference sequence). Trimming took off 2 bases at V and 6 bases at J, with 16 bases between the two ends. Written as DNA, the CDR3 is TGTGCCAGCAGTTACGGTTTAGGGGGGGCCGCTGAAGCTTTCTTT. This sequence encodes CASSYGLGGAAEAFF.

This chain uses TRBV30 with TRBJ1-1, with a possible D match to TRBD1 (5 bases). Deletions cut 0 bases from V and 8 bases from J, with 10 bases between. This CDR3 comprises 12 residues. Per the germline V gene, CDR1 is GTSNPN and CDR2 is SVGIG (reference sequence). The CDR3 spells CAWSVSGGEAFF. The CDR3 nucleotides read TGTGCCTGGAGTGTATCTGGGGGAGAAGCTTTCTTT.

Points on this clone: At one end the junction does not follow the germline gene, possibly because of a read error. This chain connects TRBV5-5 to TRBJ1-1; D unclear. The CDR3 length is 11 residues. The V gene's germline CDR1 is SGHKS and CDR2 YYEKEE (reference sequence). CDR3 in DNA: TGTGCCAGCAGCCGTACGGGTGAAACTTTCTTT. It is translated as CASSRTGETFF. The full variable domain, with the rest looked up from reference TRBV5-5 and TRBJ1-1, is DAGVTQSPTHLIKTRGQQVTLRCSPISGHKSVSWYQQVLGQGPQFIFQYYEKEERGRGNFPDRFSARQFPNYSSELNVNALLLGDSALYLCASSRTGETFFGQGTRLTVV.

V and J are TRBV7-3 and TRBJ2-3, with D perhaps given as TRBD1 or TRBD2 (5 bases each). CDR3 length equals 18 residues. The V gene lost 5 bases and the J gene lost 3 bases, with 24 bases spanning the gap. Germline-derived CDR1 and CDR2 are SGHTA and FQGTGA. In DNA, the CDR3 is TGTGCCAGCAGCGCCTTGGGAAGGGGAGTCGGTAGGACAGATACGCAGTATTTT. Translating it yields CASSALGRGVGRTDTQYF.